A single sample gave rise to the 29 T cell receptor beta chains below, sequenced in a study of Graves' ophthalmopathy and Graves' hyperthyroidism. Amplification targeted the TCR beta CDR3 regions, with RNA transcripts as the source material. After a first-round RT-PCR with HTBI primers, a second-round multiplex PCR was run. TCRdb processed the multiplex PCR reads anew with MiXCR; each CDR3 protein has one entry. This sample has over a million distinct CDR3 sequences, with roughly two fifths found just once. Sequencing used peripheral blood or thyroid tissue (not recorded which). The receptors originated from an adult man with Graves' hyperthyroidism.

This clonotype was recorded at least ten times. The chain couples TRBV7-8 to TRBJ2-7; tentatively, D is TRBD2 (5 bases). CDR3 size: 13 residues. Germline values: CDR1 SGHVS, CDR2 FQNEAQ. V lost 5 bases and J lost 7, with 15 bases in between. The CDR3 region has the DNA TGTGCCAGCAGCCCCTGGGATGGAGGAGAGCAGTACTTC. It specifies CASSPWDGGEQYF.

There are many counts of this clonotype. The rearrangement joins TRBV12-3 or TRBV12-4 to TRBJ2-7; the D is unclear. Trimming removed 0 bases from V and 6 bases from J, with 9 bases in between. The CDR3 length is 13 residues. The CDR3 DNA reads as TGTGCCAGCAGTTTAGCGGGCCCAGCCGAGCAGTACTTC. Amino acids: CASSLAGPAEQYF.

This clonotype was found many times. The CDR3 is CSATDDRGVYGYTF. CDR3 bases: TGCAGTGCTACAGACGACAGGGGGGTCTATGGCTACACCTTC. The chain combines TRBV20-1 with TRBJ1-2; 9 positions agree with TRBD1. Trimming cost V 4 bases and J 4 bases; bases outside gene matches: 7. Germline-derived CDR1 and CDR2 are DFQATT and SNEGSKA (reference sequence). The CDR3 is made up of 14 amino acids.

This clonotype was found many times. The CDR3 reads CASSLLDNQPQHF. The CDR3 region has the DNA TGTGCCAGCAGCTTATTAGATAATCAGCCCCAGCATTTT. The J gene is TRBJ1-5, the V gene TRBV7-8; no clear D. The CDR3 totals 13 residues. The V gene's germline CDR1 is SGHVS and CDR2 FQNEAQ. Trimming removed 2 bases from V and 4 bases from J, with 6 bases in between.

This chain connects TRBV4-1 to TRBJ1-4; D not resolved. The CDR3 covers 15 residues. V was trimmed by 2 bases and J by 4 bases, leaving 11 bases between them. CDR1 MGHRA and CDR2 YSYEKL come from the germline V gene. In DNA, the CDR3 is TGCGCCAGCAGCCAATCGATTAGCAGTAATGAAAAACTGTTTTTT. Translating it yields CASSQSISSNEKLFF.

As to this clonotype: At one end the junction does not follow the germline gene, possibly because of a read error. V usage is TRBV15 and J usage is TRBJ1-4, with D possibly being TRBD1 (6 bases). The CDR3 extends over 15 amino acids. Germline values: CDR1 LNHNV, CDR2 YYDKDF (reference sequence). The CDR3 loop is CAASSPQGGDEKLFF. The CDR3 DNA sequence: TGTGCCGCCAGCAGCCCCCAAGGGGGAGATGAAAAACTGTTTTTT.

V is TRBV20-1 and J is TRBJ2-5; tentative D call: TRBD1 (5 bases). The V gene's germline CDR1 is DFQATT and CDR2 SNEGSKA (reference sequence). This CDR3 is 15 amino acids long. V was pared by 0 bases and J by 7 bases, with 18 bases between. The CDR3: CSARDRHTGRGTQYF. The CDR3 region has the DNA TGCAGTGCTAGAGACCGACATACAGGCCGTGGGACCCAGTACTTC.

J is TRBJ2-3 and V is TRBV25-1, with unresolved D. The CDR3 is 16 residues long. Germline CDR1 and CDR2: MGHDK and SYGVNS. The germline V and J ends were trimmed by 6 bases and 1 base, with 17 bases remaining between them. The CDR3 sequence is CASRPTMPGGTDTQYF. DNA for the CDR3: TGTGCCAGCAGACCAACCATGCCCGGCGGCACAGATACGCAGTATTTT.

To note about this clonotype: A much larger clonotype is one base distant, so this may be a read error. The chain links TRBV7-9 to TRBJ2-7, with D uncertain. Trimming took off 8 bases at V and 2 bases at J, with 7 bases between the two ends. Germline V gives CDR1 SEHNR, CDR2 FQNEAQ (reference sequence). CDR3 length: 11 amino acids. DNA of the CDR3: TGTGCCAGCGGAAACCCCTACGAGCAGTACTTC. Translating gives CASGNPYEQYF. Full variable domain (rest looked up from reference TRBV7-9 and TRBJ2-7): DTGVSQNPRHKITKRGQNVTFRCDPISEHNRLYWYRQTLGQGPEFLTYFQNEAQLEKSRLLSDRFSAERPKGSFSTLEIQRTEQGDSAMYLCASGNPYEQYFGPGTRLTVT.

A note on this clonotype: Being one base from a much bigger clone, this may be a read error. The CDR3 region has the DNA TGTGCCGGCAGCCACCCGGGACTCCCCTACGAGCAGTACTTC. Protein product: CAGSHPGLPYEQYF. The chain recombines TRBV7-9 with TRBJ2-7; perhaps TRBD2 as D (6 bases). The CDR3 is 14 residues long. CDR1 is SEHNR, CDR2 FQNEAQ, per germline (reference sequence).

The V gene is TRBV6-5, the J gene TRBJ1-1, with D possibly TRBD1 on 6 matching bases. The CDR3 is 14 residues long. V shed 2 bases and J shed 3 bases, with 10 bases lying between them. Germline V lookup: CDR1 MNHEY, CDR2 SVGAGI. This CDR3 reads CASSYRGVDTEAFF. CDR3 sequence (DNA): TGTGCCAGCAGTTACAGGGGGGTGGACACTGAAGCTTTCTTT.

This clonotype was seen many times. The CDR3 DNA reads TGTGCCACCAGCACTTGGCGGGGTTTAGGTTCGGACACCGGGGAGCTGTTTTTT. Protein product: CATSTWRGLGSDTGELFF. The chain has TRBV15 and TRBJ2-2; D is possibly TRBD2 (6 bases). This CDR3 is 18 amino acids long. V was shortened by 4 bases and J by 3 bases, with 21 bases between the two germline ends. The germline CDR1 and CDR2 sequences are LNHNV and YYDKDF (reference sequence).

This clonotype has ten or more counts. The V gene is TRBV20-1, the J gene TRBJ2-7; the D gene is possibly TRBD2 (6 bases). CDR3 size: 14 residues. The germline CDR1 and CDR2 sequences are DFQATT and SNEGSKA (reference sequence). V lost 6 bases to trimming and J lost 6 bases, with 21 bases between them. For the CDR3, the DNA is TGCAGTGCCCCGAATAGTGCGCGGGGCGGCGAGCAGTACTTC. As protein: CSAPNSARGGEQYF.

This clonotype was counted a few times. This chain connects TRBV27 to TRBJ1-2; D unclear. The CDR3 covers 15 residues. Germline V CDR1 and CDR2: MNHEY, SMNVEV (reference sequence). V was pared by 4 bases and J by 0 bases, with 12 bases between. The CDR3 DNA follows: TGTGCCAGCAGTTCGCGCTTAGGAACTAACTATGGCTACACCTTC. It codes for CASSSRLGTNYGYTF.

The rearrangement links TRBV4-1 to TRBJ1-1; D ambiguous. This CDR3 region has 13 residues. Trimming stripped 2 bases from V and 12 bases from J, with 16 bases between. CDR1 is MGHRA, CDR2 YSYEKL, per germline. The CDR3, as DNA: TGCGCCAGCAGCCAATTCATCGGGCTTCCTCCTTTCTTT. Its protein is CASSQFIGLPPFF.

About this clonotype itself: At one boundary the junction diverges from the germline segment, which might be a read error. This rearrangement joins TRBV7-3 to TRBJ1-5, with D perhaps TRBD1 (5 bases). CDR1 is SGHTA, CDR2 FQGTGA, per germline. The CDR3 loop spans 14 amino acids. The CDR3 region has the DNA TGCGCCAGCAGCCGAGCAGGGAGCAATCAGCCCCAGCATTTT. Amino acid sequence: CASSRAGSNQPQHF. Full variable domain (rest looked up from reference TRBV7-3 and TRBJ1-5): GAGVSQTPSNKVTEKGKYVELRCDPISGHTALYWYRQSLGQGPEFLIYFQGTGAADDSGLPNDRFFAVRPEGSVSTLKIQRTERGDSAVYLCASSRAGSNQPQHFGDGTRLSIL.

The chain couples TRBV20-1 to TRBJ2-5; 11 bases fit TRBD1. Per the germline V gene, CDR1 is DFQATT and CDR2 is SNEGSKA (reference sequence). The trim removed 3 bases at V and 6 bases at J, leaving 9 bases unmatched. This CDR3 comprises 15 residues. The CDR3 sequence: CSARGGTGGMKTQYF. As DNA, the CDR3 is TGCAGTGCTAGGGGAGGGACAGGGGGAATGAAGACCCAGTACTTC.

The chain uses TRBV9 and TRBJ1-3, with D maybe TRBD1 (5 bases). The CDR3 runs to 16 residues. V dropped 2 bases and J dropped 7 bases, with 19 bases sitting between them. Germline CDR1 and CDR2: SGDLS and YYNGEE. CDR3 protein: CASSVESWGGKNTIYF. In nucleotides, the CDR3 is TGTGCCAGCAGCGTGGAGTCCTGGGGGGGGAAGAACACCATATATTTT.

The chain couples TRBV7-2 to TRBJ2-5; maybe TRBD1 (6 bases). V was pared by 6 bases and J by 5 bases, with 16 bases between. CDR3 size: 14 residues. The germline gives CDR1 SGHTA, CDR2 FQGNSA. CDR3 coding DNA: TGTGCCAGCAGTTTCGATGGACAGTCGGAGACCCAGTACTTC. It yields the protein CASSFDGQSETQYF.

The gene calls are TRBV29-1 and TRBJ2-5; tentatively, D is TRBD1 (5 bases). Germline CDR1 is SQVTM and CDR2 is ANQGSEA. The CDR3 sequence is 13 residues long. The V and J ends lost 2 bases and 5 bases respectively, with 12 bases between them. The CDR3 DNA reads as TGCAGCGTTGAACCAGGGCTTGGGGAGACCCAGTACTTC. Its protein is CSVEPGLGETQYF.

This clonotype has at least ten counts. This sequence joins TRBV7-9 and TRBJ2-2; possible D gene TRBD1, 5 bases. The CDR3 runs 15 residues. V was cut by 4 bases and J by 5 bases, with 14 bases left in between. Germline assignment: CDR1 SEHNR and CDR2 FQNEAQ (reference sequence). CDR3 DNA: TGTGCCAGCAGCTCTCGCCCCCAGGGAACCGGGGAGCTGTTTTTT. Translated, it gives CASSSRPQGTGELFF.

This clonotype was observed a handful of times. CDR3 residues: CASSQVGTTTEAFF. The DNA for the CDR3 is TGTGCCAGCAGCCAAGTCGGGACAACAACTGAAGCTTTCTTT. The rearrangement joins TRBV3-1 to TRBJ1-1; TRBD1 is a possible D gene (6 bases). The CDR3 covers 14 residues. Trimming removed 1 base from V and 5 bases from J, with 11 bases in between. The V gene's germline CDR1 is LGHDT and CDR2 YNNKEL (reference sequence).

The J gene is TRBJ2-7, the V gene TRBV28, with 9 bases lining up with TRBD1. CDR3 size: 13 residues. Looked up from germline, CDR1 is MDHEN and CDR2 is SYDVKM. V was pared by 6 bases and J by 5 bases, with 5 bases of the junction left unmatched. The CDR3 protein is CASRRQGVHEQYF. The CDR3 region has the DNA TGTGCCAGCAGAAGACAGGGGGTCCACGAGCAGTACTTC.

This clonotype came up many times. The chain combines TRBV10-3 with TRBJ2-5, with 13 bases fitting TRBD2. J was trimmed by 2 bases and V by 3 bases; bases with no gene match: 9. There are 18 residues in the CDR3. The V gene's germline CDR1 is ENHRY and CDR2 SYGVKD. The CDR3 sequence: CAISDPPGTSGVQETQYF. In DNA form, the CDR3 reads TGTGCCATCAGTGATCCACCCGGGACTAGCGGGGTACAAGAGACCCAGTACTTC.

On this clonotype itself: Possible read error: a much larger clone is one base away. The chain uses TRBV29-1 and TRBJ2-7, with TRBD2 identical over 13 bases. The germline V gene has CDR1 SQVTM and CDR2 ANQGSEA. This CDR3 has 14 amino acids. The CDR3 DNA reads TGCAGCGTCGGGGGACTAGCGGGACCGTACGAGCAGCACTTC. It yields the protein CSVGGLAGPYEQHF.

This clonotype was seen at least ten times. The CDR3 DNA is TGTGCCAGCGATACAGGGGGCCTCCCTGGAAACACCATATATTTT. It specifies CASDTGGLPGNTIYF. The V call is TRBV2, the J call TRBJ1-3; TRBD1 agrees at 9 bases. Unmatched junction bases numbered 7, after V lost 8 bases and J lost 2 bases. Looked up from germline, CDR1 is SNHLY and CDR2 is FYNNEI. The CDR3 contains 15 residues.

V and J are TRBV2 and TRBJ2-2, with D unclear. This CDR3 region has 9 residues. V was trimmed by 10 bases and J by 8 bases, leaving 5 bases between them. Germline V gene data show CDR1 as SNHLY and CDR2 as FYNNEI. CDR3 residues: CATGGELFF. CDR3 bases: TGTGCCACCGGAGGGGAGCTGTTTTTT.

Regarding this clonotype: A much larger clonotype is one base distant, so this may be a read error. The chain couples TRBV10-3 to TRBJ1-1, with 7 nucleotides matching TRBD1. There are 14 residues in the CDR3. Germline CDR1 and CDR2: ENHRY and SYGVKD. J gave up 1 base and V 10 bases, and 9 bases lay outside the gene matches. The CDR3 region is CASRSGQPNTEAFF. CDR3 DNA sequence: TGTGCCAGCAGGTCGGGACAGCCGAACACTGAAGCTTTCTTT.

A note on this clonotype: A much larger clonotype is one base distant, so this may be a read error. The V call is TRBV29-1, the J call TRBJ1-4; D unclear. The CDR3 sequence is 12 residues long. Deletions cut 0 bases from V and 8 bases from J, with 7 bases between. Germline V gene sequence: CDR1 SQVTM, CDR2 ANQGSEA. The CDR3 bases are TGCAGCGTTGAAGAATCGAGGGAAAAACTGTTTTTT. This gives the protein CSVEESREKLFF.